This T cell receptor (beta chain) was found in a study of CD8+CD57+ T cells in acquired aplastic anemia. According to the study, genomic DNA was the template for TCR beta VDJ and CDR3 profiling. From the reads, TCRdb called clonotypes with MiXCR, one entry per CDR3 protein. The sample lists 200,000 to 250,000 distinct CDR3 sequences, about 62% seen once, with roughly 61% in the top ten. CDR1 and CDR2 (germline): SEHNR, FQNEAQ (reference sequence). The CDR3 runs to 15 residues. Trimming left V 1 base short and J 3 bases short, with 13 bases between. Patients selected for sequencing had displayed CD8+CD57+ cell expansion by flow cytometry. The diagnosis in all patients was severe acquired aplastic anemia.

The chain has TRBV7-9 and TRBJ2-7, with a weak D call TRBD1 (5 bases). The sample was sorted CD4+, CD8+, or CD8+CD57+ T cells (not recorded which) from PBMCs. The clonotype originates from a human donor with aplastic anemia. For the CDR3, the DNA is TGTGCCAGCAGCTTAGTAACAGGACCAAACTACGAGCAGTACTTC. Translating it yields CASSLVTGPNYEQYF.